This T cell receptor beta chain was sequenced in a study of cytomegalovirus exposure and HLA in healthy donors. This PCR relied on a set of 60 Vbeta primers and 13 Jbeta primers. Using immunoSEQ multiplex PCR, the repertoire was profiled, and TCRdb retains in-frame clones only, with some absent. The profile shows 200,000 or so clones, about 80% of them singletons. A few counts support this clone. Its target is not known. Whole-study findings and limits: Near-uniform donor sequencing depth was presumed by presence/absence analyses.

What was sequenced was PBMCs. The receptor was isolated from a woman aged 18-29 years in good health and CMV-seropositive.

This CDR3 is CATSRARLNEQFF. The CDR3 DNA is TGTGCCACCAGCAGAGCCCGACTAAATGAGCAGTTCTTC. The chain is built from TRBV15 and TRBJ2-1; TRBD2 might be the D (5 bases). The germline gives CDR1 LNHNV, CDR2 YYDKDF (reference sequence). Trimming removed 1 base at V and 7 bases at J, with 8 bases between. There are 13 residues in the CDR3.